The 2 T cell receptor beta chains below come from one sample, sequenced in a study of blood T cell repertoires in COVID-19. Only in-frame clones appear in the TCRdb table, and some are missing; sequencing was by immunoSEQ multiplex PCR. The sample consists of about 240,000 clones, 81% of them appearing once. Sequencing input: peripheral blood. The receptor source for this set is an elderly woman with COVID-19, enrolled during active disease.

The chain has TRBV5-1 and TRBJ1-1; no clear D gene. The ends were cut back, 0 bases at V and 6 bases at J, with 15 bases in the middle. The germline V gene encodes CDR1 SGHRS and CDR2 YFSETQ. The CDR3 length is 15 residues. The CDR3 DNA is TGCGCCAGCAGCTTGGGCCGGGAGAGGTTGGCTGAAGCTTTCTTT. Amino acids: CASSLGRERLAEAFF.

The gene calls are TRBV5-1 and TRBJ2-1; tentative D call: TRBD2 (5 bases). Trimming left V 1 base short and J 0 bases short, with 8 bases between. This CDR3 comprises 15 residues. Germline V gene lookup returns CDR1 SGHRS and CDR2 YFSETQ. The CDR3 protein is CASSLMGSSYNEQFF. The CDR3 DNA sequence: TGCGCCAGCAGCTTGATGGGGAGCTCCTACAATGAGCAGTTCTTC.